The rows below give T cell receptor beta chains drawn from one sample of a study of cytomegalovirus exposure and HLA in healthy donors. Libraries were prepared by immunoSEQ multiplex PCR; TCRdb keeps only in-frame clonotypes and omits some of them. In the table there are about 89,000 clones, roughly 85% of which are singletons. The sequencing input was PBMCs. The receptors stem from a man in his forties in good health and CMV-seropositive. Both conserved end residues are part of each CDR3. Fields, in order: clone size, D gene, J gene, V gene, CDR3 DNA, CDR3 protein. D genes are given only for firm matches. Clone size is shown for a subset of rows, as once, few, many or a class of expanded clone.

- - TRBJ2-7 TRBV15 TGTGCCACCAGCAGACCAGACGGAAACTACGAGCAGTACTTC CATSRPDGNYEQYF
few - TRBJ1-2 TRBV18 TGTGCCAGCTCACCACCGACAAGCCTAATTAACTATGGCTACACCTTC CASSPPTSLINYGYTF
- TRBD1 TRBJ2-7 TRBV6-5 TGTGCCAGCAGTTACATCGACAGGGACGGGTACGAGCAGTACTTC CASSYIDRDGYEQYF
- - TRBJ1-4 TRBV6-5 TGTGCCAGCAGTTACTCGGAGGGGGGGGCTGATGAAAAACTGTTTTTT CASSYSEGGADEKLFF
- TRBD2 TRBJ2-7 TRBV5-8 TGTGCCAGCAGCTTGGGGCAGCGGGGGTACTCCTACGAGCAGTATTTC CASSLGQRGYSYEQYF
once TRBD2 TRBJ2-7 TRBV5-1 TGCGCCAGCAGCTGGGGGGATGAGGGAGGGCCTGGCGAGCAGTACTTC CASSWGDEGGPGEQYF
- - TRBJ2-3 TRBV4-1 TGCGCCAGCAGCCAAGATCCTGGCGGGCGGATGAGAGATACGCAGTATTTT CASSQDPGGRMRDTQYF
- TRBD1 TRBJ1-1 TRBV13 TGTGCCAGCAGCCCGTGGCCCGAGGACAGGACTGAAGCTTTCTTT CASSPWPEDRTEAFF
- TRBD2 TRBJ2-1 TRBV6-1 TGTGCCAGCAGGGCCCTAGCGGGAGTAAACAATGAGCAGTTCTTC CASRALAGVNNEQFF
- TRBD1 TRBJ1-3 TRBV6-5 TGTGCCAGCAGCTCTCCTGGACAGGCTGGAAACACCATATATTTT CASSSPGQAGNTIYF
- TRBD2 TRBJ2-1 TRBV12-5 TGTGCTAGTGGTACTCTCCCTAGCGGGAGTTACAATGAGCAGTTCTTC CASGTLPSGSYNEQFF
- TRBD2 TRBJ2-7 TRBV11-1 TGTGCCAGCAGCCTCGGGGGGGGTGGACCCTACGAGCAGTACTTC CASSLGGGGPYEQYF
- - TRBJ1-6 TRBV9 TGTGCCAGCAGCGTATCGGTAGGGGATAATTCACCCCTCCACTTT CASSVSVGDNSPLHF
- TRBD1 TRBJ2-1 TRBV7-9 TGTGCCAGCAGCAGCCAGGGGGCAATGGATGAGCAGTTCTTC CASSSQGAMDEQFF
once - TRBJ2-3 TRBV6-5 TGTGCCAGCAACCGGGCAGGGGGCACAGATACGCAGTATTTT CASNRAGGTDTQYF
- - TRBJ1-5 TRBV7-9 TGTGCCAGCAGCTTAGGAGGGGGAAACAATCAGCCCCAGCATTTT CASSLGGGNNQPQHF
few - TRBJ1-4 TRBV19 TGTGCCAGTAGTAAAACAGGCTACAGAAATGAAAAACTGTTTTTT CASSKTGYRNEKLFF
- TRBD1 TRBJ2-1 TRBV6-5 TGTGCCAGCAGCTTTACAGGGGAAAATGAGCAGTTCTTC CASSFTGENEQFF
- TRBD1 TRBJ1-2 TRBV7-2 TGTGCCAGCAGCGAAACAGGGGCCCATGGCTACACCTTC CASSETGAHGYTF
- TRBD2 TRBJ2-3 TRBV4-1 TGCGCCAGCAGCCAAACGACTAGCGGGAGAACAGATACGCAGTATTTT CASSQTTSGRTDTQYF
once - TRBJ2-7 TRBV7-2 TGTGCCAGCAGCTTAGGGGCTAGCGATTACGAGCAGTACTTC CASSLGASDYEQYF
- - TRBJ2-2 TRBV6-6 TGTGCCAGCAGTCCTGACATGACCGGGGAGCTGTTTTTT CASSPDMTGELFF
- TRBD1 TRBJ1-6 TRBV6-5 TGTGCCAGCAGTCCAGACAGGGTATCACCCCTCCACTTT CASSPDRVSPLHF
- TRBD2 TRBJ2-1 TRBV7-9 TGTGCCAGCAGCTTGTCCAGCGGGGAGCCCAATGAGCAGTTCTTC CASSLSSGEPNEQFF
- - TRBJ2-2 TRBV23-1 TGCGCCAGCAGTCAATACGGCTCGGGCGGGGAGCTGTTTTTT CASSQYGSGGELFF
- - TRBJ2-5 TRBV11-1 TGTGCCAGCAGCTTAGAAGCGGAGACCCAGTACTTC CASSLEAETQYF
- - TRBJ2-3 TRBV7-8 TGTGCCAGCAGTTCGGGGGGCGGGAATACGCAGTATTTT CASSSGGGNTQYF
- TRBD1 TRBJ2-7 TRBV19 TGTGCCAGTAAGCGGCGAACAGGGGGCGCGTACGAGCAGTACTTC CASKRRTGGAYEQYF
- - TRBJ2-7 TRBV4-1 TGCGCCAGCAGCCAAATTGACCGGGACTCCGACGAGCAGTACTTC CASSQIDRDSDEQYF
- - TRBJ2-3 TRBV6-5 TGTGCCAGCAGACCAGGGGTTGAGGATACGCAGTATTTT CASRPGVEDTQYF
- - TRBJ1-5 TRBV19 TGTGCCAGTAGTCCAAGGACAGTTTATCAGCCCCAGCATTTT CASSPRTVYQPQHF
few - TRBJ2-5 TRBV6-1 TGTGCCAGCAGTGAAAGGCCCGGGGATGAGACCCAGTACTTC CASSERPGDETQYF
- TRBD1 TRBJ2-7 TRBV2 TGTGCCAGCAGTGAAGCGGGTCGGGGGACAGGGATGTACAAGCAGTACTTC CASSEAGRGTGMYKQYF
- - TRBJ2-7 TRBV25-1 TGTGCCAGTCCGGGGACCGGGAGTTTTAACGAGCAGTACTTC CASPGTGSFNEQYF
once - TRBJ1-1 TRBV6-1 TGTGCCAGCACGGCCAGGGTCATTACTGAAGCTTTCTTT CASTARVITEAFF
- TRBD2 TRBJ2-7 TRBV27 TGTGCCAGCACCTGTCCCCCCCCCGCGACTAGCGTCACCTCCTACGAGCAGTACTTC CASTCPPPATSVTSYEQYF
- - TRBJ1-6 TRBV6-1 TGTGCCAGCACCGAAATCCGGGGTTGTCCCCTCCACTTT CASTEIRGCPLHF
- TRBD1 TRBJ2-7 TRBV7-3 TGTGCCAGCAGCAAAGTCCGGGACAGGGGGTACGAGCAGTACTTC CASSKVRDRGYEQYF
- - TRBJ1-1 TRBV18 TGTGCCAGCCGAGGTTACAGGGCTAACACTGAAGCTTTCTTT CASRGYRANTEAFF
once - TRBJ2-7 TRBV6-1 TGTGCCAGCAGTGAATTACATTACGAGCAGTACTTC CASSELHYEQYF
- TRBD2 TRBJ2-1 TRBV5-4 TGTGCCAGCAGCTCCGGACTAGCGGGTAGGAATGAGCAGTTCTTC CASSSGLAGRNEQFF